This TCR beta chain derives from a study of blood T cell repertoires in COVID-19. CDR1 is MNHEY and CDR2 is SVGEGT in the germline V gene. The CDR3 loop spans 11 amino acids. The V end lost 2 bases, the J end lost 10 bases, and 8 bases lay between the germline ends. Original processing methods: It was from reference gene primer amplification that nucleated cell counts were estimated. This table comes from immunoSEQ multiplex PCR, and its TCRdb copy is limited to in-frame clones, with some not included. V and J calls and clone size are given by that table; D and trimming were obtained from the DNA. The sample carries about 42,000 clones, roughly nine tenths recorded once.

The TCR comes from a human donor in a cohort sampled during active COVID-19. The sequencing sample was made of peripheral blood. This rearrangement joins TRBV6-2 or TRBV6-3 to TRBJ1-2; D may be TRBD1 (5 bases). The DNA of the CDR3 is TGTGCCAGCAGTTACCCGGACACCTACACCTTC. As protein: CASSYPDTYTF.